These T cell receptor beta chains were read from a single sample in a study of blood T cells in healthy people across ages. Each CDR3 protein gets one entry after TCRdb re-called the 5' RACE reads with MiXCR. The sample carries around 670,000 distinct CDR3 sequences, roughly 30% recorded once. The sample consisted of blood. Receptor source: a woman older than 75 in good health. CDR3s include the opening cysteine and the closing phenylalanine or tryptophan. The D gene is left open where the match is weak. The size field is filled for only some rows; it gives once, few, many or a size class.

V gene	D gene	clone size	J gene	CDR3 DNA	CDR3 protein
TRBV20-1	TRBD1	-	TRBJ1-2	TGCAGTGCTAGAGTAAGGGGACAGGGGAGGTATGGCTACACCTTC	CSARVRGQGRYGYTF
TRBV5-6	-	many	TRBJ2-3	TGTGCCAGCAGCTTGGAGATTAGGGGGGGCACAGATACGCAGTATTTT	CASSLEIRGGTDTQYF
TRBV15	-	many	TRBJ2-1	TGTGCCACCAGCAGAGGCAGCGTCCCCTACAATGAGCAGTTCTTC	CATSRGSVPYNEQFF
TRBV3-1	TRBD1	-	TRBJ2-5	TGTGCCAGCAGCCATTGGGACAGGGGGCCAGAGACCCAGTACTTC	CASSHWDRGPETQYF
TRBV9	-	many	TRBJ2-7	TGTGCCAGCAGCGTAGCTCCAGGGGAAGTCTACGAGCAGTACTTC	CASSVAPGEVYEQYF
TRBV27	TRBD2	many	TRBJ2-3	TGTGCCAGCAGTTCCTCCCGACTAGCGGGGGCCCCCACAGATACGCAGTATTTT	CASSSSRLAGAPTDTQYF
TRBV5-1	-	-	TRBJ1-2	TGCACCAGCAGCTTGGCCGGGGCCACTAACTATGGCTACACCTTC	CTSSLAGATNYGYTF
TRBV24-1	-	many	TRBJ1-5	TGTGCCACCAGTGATTCGGCAGGGAGGGAGGATCAGCCCCAGCATTTT	CATSDSAGREDQPQHF
TRBV7-2	TRBD1	many	TRBJ2-2	TGTGCCAGCAGCTTGACAGGGGCGAACACCGGGGAGCTGTTTTTT	CASSLTGANTGELFF
TRBV6-5	-	many	TRBJ1-2	TGTGCCAGCAGTTACTCGATTTACCCGGACAAAGCCTATGGCTACACCTTC	CASSYSIYPDKAYGYTF
TRBV20-1	TRBD1	few	TRBJ1-5	TGCAGTACCACAGGGGATCGCAATCAGCCCCAGCATTTT	CSTTGDRNQPQHF
TRBV2	TRBD2	many	TRBJ2-7	TGTGCCAGCAGTGAGGTAGCGGGGGCCTTCGAGCAGTACTTC	CASSEVAGAFEQYF
TRBV5-5	-	-	TRBJ1-6	TGTGCCAGCAGCTTGGAACAGGCAATGTGGGCACCCCTCCACTTT	CASSLEQAMWAPLHF
TRBV6-2/TRBV6-3	-	-	TRBJ1-1	TGTGCCAGCAGTTTGTTTGGGCCCACTGAAGCTTTCTTT	CASSLFGPTEAFF
TRBV30	-	few	TRBJ2-4	TGTGCCTGGAGCCAACAGCTAGCCAAAAACATTCAGTACTTC	CAWSQQLAKNIQYF
TRBV6-1	-	-	TRBJ2-7	TGTGCCAGCAGTGAAGCGGGGGGGACAAGAACCTACGAGCAGTACTTC	CASSEAGGTRTYEQYF
TRBV6-5	TRBD1	many	TRBJ1-5	TGTGCCAGCCGGGACAGGAGAGATCAGCCCCAGCATTTT	CASRDRRDQPQHF
TRBV4-1	TRBD2	many	TRBJ2-3	TGCGCCAGCAGCCAAGAGCGGACTAGCGTAGTCATAGATACGCAGTATTTT	CASSQERTSVVIDTQYF
TRBV2	-	-	TRBJ2-5	TGTGCCAGTATGAAGGGGGTTCAAGAGACCCAGTACTTC	CASMKGVQETQYF
TRBV6-5	-	-	TRBJ2-2	TGTGCCAGCAGTTACGACGGGCGTGGGGGGTTGGCCGGGGAGCTGTTTTTT	CASSYDGRGGLAGELFF
TRBV20-1	-	many	TRBJ2-5	TGCAGTGCTAGAGATTTTGCGGGGATGGAGACCCAGTACTTC	CSARDFAGMETQYF
TRBV20-1	TRBD1	once	TRBJ2-3	TGCAGTGCTAGATGGGGACAGGGACGATCAGATACGCAGTATTTT	CSARWGQGRSDTQYF
TRBV6-6	-	few	TRBJ2-5	TGTGCCAGCGGGTCGGGGCAAGAGACCCAGTACTTC	CASGSGQETQYF
TRBV20-1	TRBD1	-	TRBJ1-6	TGCAGTGCGACGACAGGGGCGGATTCACCCCTCCACTTT	CSATTGADSPLHF
TRBV7-2	-	-	TRBJ2-1	TGTGCCAGCAGCCCCCGCGGACTCAAAAGCAATGAGCAGTTCTTC	CASSPRGLKSNEQFF
TRBV20-1	-	many	TRBJ1-5	TGCAGTGCGATAAAAGGGGCAGGGGATAGCAATCAGCCCCAGCATTTT	CSAIKGAGDSNQPQHF
TRBV6-1	-	few	TRBJ1-5	TGTGCCAGCACCCGTGGCACAACCAATCAGCCCCAGCATTTT	CASTRGTTNQPQHF